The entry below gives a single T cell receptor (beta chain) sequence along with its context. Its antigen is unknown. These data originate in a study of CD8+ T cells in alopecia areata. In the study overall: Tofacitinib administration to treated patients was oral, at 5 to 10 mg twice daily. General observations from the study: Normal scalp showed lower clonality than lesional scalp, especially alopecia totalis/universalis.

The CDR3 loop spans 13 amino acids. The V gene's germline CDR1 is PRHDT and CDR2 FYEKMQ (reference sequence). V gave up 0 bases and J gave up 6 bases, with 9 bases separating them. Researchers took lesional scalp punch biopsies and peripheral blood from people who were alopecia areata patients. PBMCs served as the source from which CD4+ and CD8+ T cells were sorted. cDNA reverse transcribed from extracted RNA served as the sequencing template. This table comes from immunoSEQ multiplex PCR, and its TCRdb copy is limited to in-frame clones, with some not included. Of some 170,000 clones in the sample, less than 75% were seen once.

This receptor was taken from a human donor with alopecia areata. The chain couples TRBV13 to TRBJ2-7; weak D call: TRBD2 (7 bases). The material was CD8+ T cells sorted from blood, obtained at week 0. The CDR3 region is CASSLGAGAEQYF. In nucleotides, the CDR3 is TGTGCCAGCAGCTTAGGGGCGGGGGCCGAGCAGTACTTC.